A single sample gave rise to the 2 T cell receptor beta chains below, sequenced in a study of Graves' ophthalmopathy and Graves' hyperthyroidism. RNA transcripts served as template for amplifying TCR beta CDR3 sequences. HTBI primers were used in a first-round RT-PCR, which preceded a second-round multiplex PCR. TCRdb itself ran the multiplex PCR reads through MiXCR, one entry per CDR3 protein. The sample has about 740,000 distinct CDR3 sequences; 40% are singletons. What was sequenced was peripheral blood. These TCRs come from an adult man with Graves' ophthalmopathy.

The V gene is TRBV10-3, the J gene TRBJ1-6, with 7 bases aligning to TRBD1. From germline, CDR1 is ENHRY and CDR2 SYGVKD. V shed 0 bases and J 8 bases; nucleotides not matched to a gene: 4. CDR3 length: 15 residues. The CDR3 DNA sequence: TGTGCCATCAGTGAGTCGGACAGGTCGGATTCACCCCTCCACTTT. Its protein product is CAISESDRSDSPLHF.

This clonotype was picked up many times. V gene TRBV10-1 combines with J gene TRBJ1-5; 8 nucleotides align to TRBD1. The CDR3 runs to 16 residues. The ends lost 0 bases at V and 0 bases at J; junction bases unmatched: 1. The germline V gene encodes CDR1 WNHNN and CDR2 SYGVQD (reference sequence). Here the CDR3 DNA reads TGCGCCAGCAGTGAGTCGACAGGGGATAGCAATCAGCCCCAGCATTTT. Translation: CASSESTGDSNQPQHF.